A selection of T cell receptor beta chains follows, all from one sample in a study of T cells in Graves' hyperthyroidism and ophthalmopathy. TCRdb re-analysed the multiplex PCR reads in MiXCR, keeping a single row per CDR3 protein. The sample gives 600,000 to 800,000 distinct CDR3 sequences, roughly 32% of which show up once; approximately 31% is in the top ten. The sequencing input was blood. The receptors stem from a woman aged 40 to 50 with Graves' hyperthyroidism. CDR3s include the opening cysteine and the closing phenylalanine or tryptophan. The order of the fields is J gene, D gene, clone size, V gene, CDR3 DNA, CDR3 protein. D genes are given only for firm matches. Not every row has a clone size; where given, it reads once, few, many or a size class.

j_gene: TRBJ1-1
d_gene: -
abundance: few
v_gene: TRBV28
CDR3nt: TGTGCCAGCAGTTTATGGGGGGGCGGCACTGAAGCTTTCTTT
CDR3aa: CASSLWGGGTEAFF

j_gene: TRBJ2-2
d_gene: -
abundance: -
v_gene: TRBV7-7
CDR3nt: TGTGCTAGCAGCTTAGGGGCGGTGGGCACGAACACCGGGGAGCTGTTTTTT
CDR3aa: CASSLGAVGTNTGELFF

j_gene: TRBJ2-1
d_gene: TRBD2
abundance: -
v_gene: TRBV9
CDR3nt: TGTGCCAGCAGCCCGACAGCGGGAGCGAACTACAATGAGCAGTTCTTC
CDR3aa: CASSPTAGANYNEQFF

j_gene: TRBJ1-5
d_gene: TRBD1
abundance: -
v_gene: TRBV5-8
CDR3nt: TGTGCCAGCAGCTATCGGGACAGGGAGAATCAGCCCCAGCATTTT
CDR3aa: CASSYRDRENQPQHF

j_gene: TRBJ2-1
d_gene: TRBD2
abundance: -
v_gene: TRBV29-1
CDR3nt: TGCAGCGTTGCGACTAGCGAGAACAATGAGCAGTTCTTC
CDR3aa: CSVATSENNEQFF

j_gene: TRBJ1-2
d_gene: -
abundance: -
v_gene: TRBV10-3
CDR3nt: TGTGCCATCAGTGAGGTTCGAGGGTATGGCTACACCTTC
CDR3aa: CAISEVRGYGYTF

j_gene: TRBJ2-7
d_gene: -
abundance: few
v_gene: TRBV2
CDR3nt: TGTGCCAGCAGTAGAATCTACGAGCAGTACTTC
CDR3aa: CASSRIYEQYF

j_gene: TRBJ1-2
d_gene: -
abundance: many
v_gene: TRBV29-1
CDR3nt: TGCAGCGTTGAAGCCGTCGCGTCGGGCTACACCTTC
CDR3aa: CSVEAVASGYTF

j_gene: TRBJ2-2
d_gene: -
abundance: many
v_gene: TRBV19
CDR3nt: TGTGCCAGTAGTCGGCAGGCGAACACCGGGGAGCTGTTTTTT
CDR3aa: CASSRQANTGELFF

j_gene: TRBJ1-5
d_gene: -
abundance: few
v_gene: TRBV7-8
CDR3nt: TGTGCCAGCAGCTCGGGAGGTGACCAGCATTTT
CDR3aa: CASSSGGDQHF

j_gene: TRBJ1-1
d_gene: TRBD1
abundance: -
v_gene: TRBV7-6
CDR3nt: TGTGCCAGCAGCGAGGGACAGGGGCTGGGTGTAAAGATTGAAGCTTTCTTT
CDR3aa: CASSEGQGLGVKIEAFF

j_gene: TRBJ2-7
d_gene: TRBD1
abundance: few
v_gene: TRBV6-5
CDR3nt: TGTGCCAGCAGTTACTCCTGGACAGGGGTGGGCGAGCAGTACTTC
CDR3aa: CASSYSWTGVGEQYF

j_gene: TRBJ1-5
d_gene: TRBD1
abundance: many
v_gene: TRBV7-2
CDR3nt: TGTGCCAGCAGCTCCGGGACAGGGTGGCTATATAGCAATCAGCCCCAGCATTTT
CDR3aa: CASSSGTGWLYSNQPQHF

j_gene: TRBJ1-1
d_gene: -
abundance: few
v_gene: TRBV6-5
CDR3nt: TGTGCCAGCAGTTACTCGTACGCGGTTGAAGCTTTCTTT
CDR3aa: CASSYSYAVEAFF

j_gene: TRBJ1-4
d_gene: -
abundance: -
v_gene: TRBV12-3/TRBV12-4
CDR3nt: TGTGCCAGCAGCCCGGAGGTCGCGGGATCAAAACTGTTTTTT
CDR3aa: CASSPEVAGSKLFF

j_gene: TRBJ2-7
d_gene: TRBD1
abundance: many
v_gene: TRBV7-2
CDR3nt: TGTGCCAGCAGCCCCTCGACAGGGTCCTACGAGCAGTACTTC
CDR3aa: CASSPSTGSYEQYF

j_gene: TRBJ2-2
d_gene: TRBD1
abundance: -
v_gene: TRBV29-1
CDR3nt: TGCAGCTCGGGGACAGCGAACACCGGGGAGCTGTTTTTT
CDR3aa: CSSGTANTGELFF

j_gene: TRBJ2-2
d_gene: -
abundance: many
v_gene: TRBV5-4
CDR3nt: TGTGCCAGCAGCGCGGACAGGGAGCTGTTTTTT
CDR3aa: CASSADRELFF

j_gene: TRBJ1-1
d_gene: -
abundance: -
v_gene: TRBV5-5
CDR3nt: TGTGCCAGCAGGGCGCCGAGAGGGGGAGGAACTGAAGCTTTCTTT
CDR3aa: CASRAPRGGGTEAFF

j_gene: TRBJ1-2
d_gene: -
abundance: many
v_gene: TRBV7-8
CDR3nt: TGTGCCAGCAGCTTCCCAGATGGTGGCTACACCTTC
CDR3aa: CASSFPDGGYTF

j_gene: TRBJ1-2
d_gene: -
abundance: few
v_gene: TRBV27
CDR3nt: TGTGCCAGCAGTCCCCAGGGGCGCTGGGGCTATGGCTACACCTTC
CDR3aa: CASSPQGRWGYGYTF

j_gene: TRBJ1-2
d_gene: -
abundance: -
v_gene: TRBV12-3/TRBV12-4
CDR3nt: TGTGCCAGCAGTTACAACGGTGTGGGATATGGCTACACCTTC
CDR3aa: CASSYNGVGYGYTF

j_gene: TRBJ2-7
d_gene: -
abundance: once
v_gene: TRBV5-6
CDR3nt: TGTGCCAGCAGCTTGTGGAAGCGGGCCCCTACCTACAATGAGCAGTACTTC
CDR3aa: CASSLWKRAPTYNEQYF

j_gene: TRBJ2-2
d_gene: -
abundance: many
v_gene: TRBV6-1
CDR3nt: TGTGCCAGCTCGGTCGTCGACACCGGGGAGCTGTTTTTT
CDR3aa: CASSVVDTGELFF

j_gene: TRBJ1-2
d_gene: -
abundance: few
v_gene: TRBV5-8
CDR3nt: TGTGCCAGCAAAGGATCGGCGCCGACTGGGTATGGCTACACCTTC
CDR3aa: CASKGSAPTGYGYTF

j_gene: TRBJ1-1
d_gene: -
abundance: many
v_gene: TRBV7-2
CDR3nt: TGTGCCAGCAGCCAGACAGCCTTATTCACTGAAGCTTTCTTT
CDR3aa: CASSQTALFTEAFF

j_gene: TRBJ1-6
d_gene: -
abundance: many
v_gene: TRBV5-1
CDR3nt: TGCGCCAGCAGCTTGGACCCCGATTCACCCCTCCACTTT
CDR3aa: CASSLDPDSPLHF

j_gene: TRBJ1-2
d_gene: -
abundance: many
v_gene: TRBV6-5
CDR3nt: TGTGCCAGCAGTCCCCGGAGGGGGGAGTGGGGCTACACCTTC
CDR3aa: CASSPRRGEWGYTF

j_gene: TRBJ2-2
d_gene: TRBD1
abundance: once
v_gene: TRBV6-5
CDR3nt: TGTGCCAGCAGTTTAGGTCAGGGGGCTATTACAGCCTACGGGGAGCTGTTTTTT
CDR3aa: CASSLGQGAITAYGELFF

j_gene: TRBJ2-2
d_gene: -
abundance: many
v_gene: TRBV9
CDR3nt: TGTGCCAGCAGCGGACAGATGACCGGGGAGCTGTTTTTT
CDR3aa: CASSGQMTGELFF

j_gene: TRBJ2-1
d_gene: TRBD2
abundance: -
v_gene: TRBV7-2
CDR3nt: TGTGCCAGCAGCTTAGCGGCTAGCGGGGCTGTTTACAATGAGCAGTTCTTC
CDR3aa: CASSLAASGAVYNEQFF

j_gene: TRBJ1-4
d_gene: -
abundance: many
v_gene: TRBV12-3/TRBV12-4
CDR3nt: TGTGCCAGCAGCTTGAGAGAAAAACTGTTTTTT
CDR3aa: CASSLREKLFF

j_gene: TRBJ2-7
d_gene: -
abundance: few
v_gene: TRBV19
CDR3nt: TGTGCCAGTAGTATAAAGCCGTCCTACGAGCAGTACTTC
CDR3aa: CASSIKPSYEQYF

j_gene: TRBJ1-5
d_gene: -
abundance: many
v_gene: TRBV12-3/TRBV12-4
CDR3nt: TGTGCCAGCAGTGGTACAGGGCCTAATCAGCCCCAGCATTTT
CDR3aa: CASSGTGPNQPQHF

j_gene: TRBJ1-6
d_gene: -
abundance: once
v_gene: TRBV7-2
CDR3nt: TGTGCCAGCAGCCCCTTTGGGGGATTTAATTCACCCCTCCGCTTT
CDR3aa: CASSPFGGFNSPLRF

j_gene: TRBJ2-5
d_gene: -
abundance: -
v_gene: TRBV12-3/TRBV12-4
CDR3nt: TGTGCCAGCAGTATGGGACTCGGCGAAGAGACCCAGTACTTC
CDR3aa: CASSMGLGEETQYF